This TCR beta chain was identified during a study of ipilimumab plus nivolumab after autologous stem cell transplantation (dated by TCRdb to about 2021). General notes on the study: A median of about 5 ipilimumab doses and under ten nivolumab doses was received by trial patients. Both primary refractory and relapsed disease were represented in the DLBCL cohort, where 18-month progression-free survival was around 84% and 29%, respectively. Patients in the trial were undergoing autologous transplant and had high-risk diffuse large B cell lymphoma, mature T cell lymphoma, or multiple myeloma. Approximately 35 patients made up the trial's intent-to-treat population. The study at large found these results: Combined checkpoint inhibition as post-transplant consolidation was concluded by the authors to appear tolerable. According to the authors, a biologic rationale for studying the approach further came from T cell receptor repertoire, regulatory T cell phenotype and gut microbiota profiles.

Measured from the cysteine to the phenylalanine, the CDR3 is 17 residues long. Just the 51-base CDR3 DNA is kept, in frame starting at base 1. The junction shows trimming of 4 bases on V and 1 base on J, and the gene matches do not reach 11 bases of it. CDR1 and CDR2 were assigned from the germline V gene as SGHNT and YENEEA. Starting 14 to 28 days after the autologous transplant, patients began checkpoint therapy, which included ipilimumab at 1 mg/kg intravenously on day 1 of selected weeks. Nivolumab was given at 3 mg/kg intravenously on day 1 of weeks 1, 4, 7, 10, and every two weeks through week 26. Combined checkpoint inhibition with ipilimumab and nivolumab as consolidation after autologous stem cell transplantation was tested in a Phase Ib clinical trial. Note on this clone: Which antigen it targets is not known. Base qualities were left out, and no much larger clone turns up one base away.

Libraries were made using the immunoSEQ multiplex PCR assay. Sourced from immuneACCESS, this table was stored by TCRdb with only in-frame sequences that have V and J called. A share of the clones is absent; for the studies checked, an unresolved V gene accounts for under half, and the remainder has no known explanation. Across this sample there are 20,000 to 25,000 clones, with approximately 73% seen only once. In total, the top ten clones hold approximately 23% of the sample. The chain employs TRBV11-3 and TRBJ2-3; 7 central nucleotides agree with TRBD1. Sequenced material: PBMCs, taken in a trial of ipilimumab plus nivolumab as post-transplant consolidation. The receptor's source is a male donor with diffuse large B-cell lymphoma. The sequence in DNA is TGTGCCAGCAGCTCACTAGGGACAGATACTGGCACAGATACGCAGTATTTT. This sequence encodes CASSSLGTDTGTDTQYF.